These 5 T cell receptor beta chains came from one sample sequenced in a study of blood T cells in healthy people across ages. Combining a sample-barcoded 5' primer with a J-beta primer mix, a second PCR ran for 7 to 11 cycles. From the 5' RACE reads, TCRdb called clonotypes with MiXCR, one entry per CDR3 protein. The sample has roughly 700,000 distinct CDR3 sequences, approximately 50% seen once. The sample consisted of blood. The source is a woman aged 60-70 years in good health.

This clonotype turned up a few times. V is TRBV29-1 and J is TRBJ2-7, with D perhaps assigned TRBD1 or TRBD2 (5 bases each). CDR1 is SQVTM, CDR2 ANQGSEA, per germline. V lost 5 bases, J lost 2 bases, and 10 bases lay in between. There are 12 residues in the CDR3. The CDR3 nucleotides read TGCAGCGTTCGCGAGGGGACCTACGAGCAGTACTTC. The encoded protein is CSVREGTYEQYF.

This clonotype has ten or more counts. The chain combines TRBV4-1 with TRBJ2-5; the D gene is possibly TRBD1 (6 bases). The CDR3 loop spans 14 amino acids. The germline V gene encodes CDR1 MGHRA and CDR2 YSYEKL. Trimming took 4 bases from V and 0 from J, leaving 9 bases between them. The CDR3 sequence is CASSRDRNQETQYF. DNA of the CDR3: TGCGCCAGCAGCCGAGACAGGAACCAAGAGACCCAGTACTTC.

In the case of this clonotype: The junction departs from germline at one end; a sequencing error may be responsible. J is TRBJ2-5 and V is TRBV12-3 or TRBV12-4, with D possibly matching TRBD1 (6 bases). The CDR3 covers 15 residues. CDR3 bases: TGTGCCAGCAGTTTAGGGCCGGGGACAAGGGAGACCCGGTACTTC. Translated, it gives CASSLGPGTRETRYF.

A note on this clonotype: At one of its ends the junction is not consistent with the germline gene, which may arise from a read error. CDR3 in DNA: TGTACCAGCCGACGAGGGGTGGGTAACTATGGCTACACCTTC. Translating gives CTSRRGVGNYGYTF. The rearrangement joins TRBV6-5 to TRBJ1-2; weak D call: TRBD1 (5 bases). The CDR3 has 14 residues. Germline V CDR1 and CDR2: MNHEY, SVGAGI.

V and J are TRBV10-3 and TRBJ2-5; D gene ambiguous. CDR3 size: 13 residues. Per the germline V gene, CDR1 is ENHRY and CDR2 is SYGVKD. With 6 bases removed from V and 0 bases from J, the gap between germline ends came to 8 bases. The CDR3 nucleotides are TGTGCCATCAGGCCCCAGCACCAAGAGACCCAGTACTTC. Translating it yields CAIRPQHQETQYF.